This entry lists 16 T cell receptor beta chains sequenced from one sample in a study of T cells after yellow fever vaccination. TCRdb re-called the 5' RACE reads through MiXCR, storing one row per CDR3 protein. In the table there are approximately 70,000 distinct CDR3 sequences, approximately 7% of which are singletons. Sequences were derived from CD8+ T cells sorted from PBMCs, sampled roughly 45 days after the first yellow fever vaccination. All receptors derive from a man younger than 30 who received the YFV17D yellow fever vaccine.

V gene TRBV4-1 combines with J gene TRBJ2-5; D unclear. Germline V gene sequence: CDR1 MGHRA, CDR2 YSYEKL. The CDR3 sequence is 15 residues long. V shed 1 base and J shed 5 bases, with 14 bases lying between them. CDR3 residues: CASSQVAALGETQYF. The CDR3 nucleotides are TGCGCCAGCAGCCAAGTGGCAGCGCTGGGGGAGACCCAGTACTTC.

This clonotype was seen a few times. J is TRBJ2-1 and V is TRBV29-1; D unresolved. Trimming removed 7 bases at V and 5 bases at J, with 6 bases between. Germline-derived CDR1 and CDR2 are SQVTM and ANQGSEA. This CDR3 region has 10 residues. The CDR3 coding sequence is TGCAGCGCCGCCAACAATGAGCAGTTCTTC. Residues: CSAANNEQFF.

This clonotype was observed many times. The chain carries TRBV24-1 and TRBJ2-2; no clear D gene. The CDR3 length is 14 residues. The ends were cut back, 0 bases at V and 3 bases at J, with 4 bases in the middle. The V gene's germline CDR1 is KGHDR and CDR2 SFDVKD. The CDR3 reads CATSDLVYTGELFF. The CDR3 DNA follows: TGTGCCACCAGTGATTTGGTCTACACCGGGGAGCTGTTTTTT.

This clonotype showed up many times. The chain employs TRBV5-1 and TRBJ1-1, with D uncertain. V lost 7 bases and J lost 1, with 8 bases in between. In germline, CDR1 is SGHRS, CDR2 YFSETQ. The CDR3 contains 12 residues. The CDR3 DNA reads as TGCGCCAGCGGCCTCGGGAACACTGAAGCTTTCTTT. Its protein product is CASGLGNTEAFF.

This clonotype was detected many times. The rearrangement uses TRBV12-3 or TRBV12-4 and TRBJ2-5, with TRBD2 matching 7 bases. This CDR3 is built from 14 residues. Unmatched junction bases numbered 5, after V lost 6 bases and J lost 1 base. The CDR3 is CASSAGLVQETQYF. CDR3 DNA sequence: TGTGCCAGCAGCGCAGGACTAGTCCAAGAGACCCAGTACTTC.

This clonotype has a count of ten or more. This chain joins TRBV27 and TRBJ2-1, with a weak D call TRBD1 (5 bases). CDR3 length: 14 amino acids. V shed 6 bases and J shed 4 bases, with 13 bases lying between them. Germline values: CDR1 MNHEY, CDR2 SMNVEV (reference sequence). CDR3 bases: TGTGCCAGCAGGCAGGGATCTACGTACAATGAGCAGTTCTTC. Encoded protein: CASRQGSTYNEQFF.

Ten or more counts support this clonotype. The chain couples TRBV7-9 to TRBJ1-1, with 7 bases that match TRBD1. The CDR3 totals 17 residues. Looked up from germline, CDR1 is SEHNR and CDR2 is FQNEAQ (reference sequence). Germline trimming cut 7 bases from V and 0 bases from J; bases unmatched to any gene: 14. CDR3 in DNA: TGTGCCAGCACCTCGCGGGACAGCCTAGGCGTGAACACTGAAGCTTTCTTT. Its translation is CASTSRDSLGVNTEAFF.

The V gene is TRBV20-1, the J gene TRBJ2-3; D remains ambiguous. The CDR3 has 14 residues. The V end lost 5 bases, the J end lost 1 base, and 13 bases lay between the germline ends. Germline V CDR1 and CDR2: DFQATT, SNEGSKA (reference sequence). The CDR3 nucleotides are TGCAGTGCTTGGTTAACGCGCCGCACAGATACGCAGTATTTT. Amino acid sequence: CSAWLTRRTDTQYF.

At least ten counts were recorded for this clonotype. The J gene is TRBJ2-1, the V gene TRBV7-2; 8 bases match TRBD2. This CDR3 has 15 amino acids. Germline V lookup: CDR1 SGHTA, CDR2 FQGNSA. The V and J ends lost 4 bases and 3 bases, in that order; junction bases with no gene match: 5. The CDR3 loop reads CASSSSGGLYNEQFF. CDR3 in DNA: TGTGCCAGCAGCTCGAGCGGGGGACTCTACAATGAGCAGTTCTTC.

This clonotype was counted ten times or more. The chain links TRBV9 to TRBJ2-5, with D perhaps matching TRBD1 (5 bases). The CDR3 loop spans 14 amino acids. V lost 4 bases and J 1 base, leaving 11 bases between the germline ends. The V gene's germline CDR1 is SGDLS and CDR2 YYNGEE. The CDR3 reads CASSPGDSQETQYF. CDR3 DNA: TGTGCCAGCAGCCCCGGCGACAGCCAAGAGACCCAGTACTTC.

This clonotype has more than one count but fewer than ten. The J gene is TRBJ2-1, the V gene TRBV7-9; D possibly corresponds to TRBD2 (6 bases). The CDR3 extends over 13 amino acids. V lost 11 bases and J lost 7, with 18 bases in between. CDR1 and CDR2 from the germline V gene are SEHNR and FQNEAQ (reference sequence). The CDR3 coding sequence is TGTGCCGGGGATGGGGACTCCTTTAATGAGCAGTTCTTC. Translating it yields CAGDGDSFNEQFF.

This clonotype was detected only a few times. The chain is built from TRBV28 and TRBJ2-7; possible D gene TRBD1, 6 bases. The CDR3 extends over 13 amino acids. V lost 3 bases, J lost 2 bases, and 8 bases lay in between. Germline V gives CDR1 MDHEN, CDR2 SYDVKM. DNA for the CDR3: TGTGCCAGCAGTTTGGGGGCTACCTACGAGCAGTACGTC. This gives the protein CASSLGATYEQYV.

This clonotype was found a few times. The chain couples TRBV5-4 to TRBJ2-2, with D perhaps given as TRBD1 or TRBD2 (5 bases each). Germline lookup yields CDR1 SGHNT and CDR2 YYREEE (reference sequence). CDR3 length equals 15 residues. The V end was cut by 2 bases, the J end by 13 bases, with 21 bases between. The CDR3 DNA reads TGTGCCAGCAGCTTTTCGGGGCACGCCGATAAAGGGCTGTTTTTT. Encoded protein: CASSFSGHADKGLFF.

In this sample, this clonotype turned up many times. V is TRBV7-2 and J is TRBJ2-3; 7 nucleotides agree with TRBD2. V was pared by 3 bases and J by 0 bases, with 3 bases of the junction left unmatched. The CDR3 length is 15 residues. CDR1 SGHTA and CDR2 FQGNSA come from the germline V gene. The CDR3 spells CASSFLRGSTDTQYF. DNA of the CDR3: TGTGCCAGCAGCTTTTTGCGGGGGAGCACAGATACGCAGTATTTT.

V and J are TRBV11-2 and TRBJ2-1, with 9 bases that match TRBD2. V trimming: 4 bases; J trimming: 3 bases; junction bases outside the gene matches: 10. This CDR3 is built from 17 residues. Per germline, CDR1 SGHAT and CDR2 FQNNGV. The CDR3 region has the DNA TGTGCCAGCAGCTCCCCCCCTCTAGCGGGGTTCTACAATGAGCAGTTCTTC. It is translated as CASSSPPLAGFYNEQFF.

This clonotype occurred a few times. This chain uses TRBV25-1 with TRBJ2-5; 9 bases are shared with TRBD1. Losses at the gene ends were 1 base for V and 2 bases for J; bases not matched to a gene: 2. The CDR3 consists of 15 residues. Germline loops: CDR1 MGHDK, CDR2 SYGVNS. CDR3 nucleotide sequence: TGTGCCAGCAGTGAATGGGACAGGGTGCAAGAGACCCAGTACTTC. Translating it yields CASSEWDRVQETQYF.